These 26 T cell receptor beta chains share one sample of origin, sequenced in a study of shared clonotypes between healthy human individuals. TCRdb keeps only in-frame clones here, not all; method: immunoSEQ multiplex PCR. Of roughly 520,000 clones in the sample, around 95% were seen once. What was sequenced was naive CD4+ T cells sorted from blood. Subset here: CD45RA+ positively selected. The source is a woman aged 25 to 39 in good health.

The chain uses TRBV11-2 and TRBJ2-1; TRBD2 matches 8 bases. The CDR3 consists of 16 residues. With V trimmed by 3 bases and J by 9 bases, 13 bases remained unmatched. CDR1 is SGHAT, CDR2 FQNNGV, per germline. The CDR3 DNA reads as TGTGCCAGCAGCTTTTATGGGACTAGTCGTGATAGTGAGCAGTTCTTC. It encodes CASSFYGTSRDSEQFF.

V gene TRBV30 combines with J gene TRBJ2-5, with D hard to call. Gene TRBJ2-7 matches the end of the DNA better, so the J call may be wrong. The germline gives CDR1 GTSNPN, CDR2 SVGIG (reference sequence). The CDR3 spans 11 residues. CDR3 protein: CAWSYFYEQYF. The CDR3 bases are TGTGCCTGGAGTTACTTCTACGAGCAGTACTTC.

J is TRBJ1-1 and V is TRBV10-3, with 8 bases fitting TRBD1. V was clipped by 2 bases and J by 7 bases; unmatched bases: 6. Germline-derived CDR1 and CDR2 are ENHRY and SYGVKD. The CDR3 is 14 residues long. The CDR3 region is CAISEKTGVVEAFF. In DNA form, the CDR3 reads TGTGCCATCAGTGAGAAGACAGGGGTTGTTGAAGCTTTCTTT.

This chain connects TRBV5-1 to TRBJ2-2; D not certain. Germline V lookup: CDR1 SGHRS, CDR2 YFSETQ. The CDR3 consists of 15 residues. Between the trimmed V and J ends, which lost 1 base and 4 bases, there was a span of 11 bases. CDR3 amino acids: CASSLISRSTGELFF. The CDR3 DNA follows: TGCGCCAGCAGCTTGATTAGTAGGTCCACCGGGGAGCTGTTTTTT.

This sequence joins TRBV19 and TRBJ1-4, with D possibly matching TRBD1 (5 bases). V lost 3 bases, J lost 5 bases, and 19 bases lay in between. CDR1 and CDR2 (germline): LNHDA, SQIVND (reference sequence). The CDR3 is made up of 17 amino acids. The CDR3 loop is CASSIREYFNRNEKLFF. CDR3 sequence (DNA): TGTGCCAGTAGTATCCGGGAGTACTTTAACAGGAATGAAAAACTGTTTTTT.

The chain couples TRBV4-2 to TRBJ2-3, with 7 bases identical to TRBD2. V dropped 2 bases and J dropped 5; count of bases not matched to a gene: 7. The CDR3 extends over 15 amino acids. Germline V gene sequence: CDR1 LGHNA, CDR2 YNFKEQ. The CDR3 coding sequence is TGTGCCAGCAGCCAACCGGGGGAGGGCCAAGATACGCAGTATTTT. Translating gives CASSQPGEGQDTQYF.

This chain connects TRBV2 to TRBJ2-5; 7 bases align to TRBD2. Per germline, CDR1 SNHLY and CDR2 FYNNEI. V was clipped by 4 bases and J by 5 bases; unmatched bases: 13. The CDR3 has 16 residues. The DNA for the CDR3 is TGTGCCAGCAGTGCCCCGTTGGGGGAGGGGTTGGAGACCCAGTACTTC. Translation gives CASSAPLGEGLETQYF.

CDR3 amino acids: CASSQSSSGRTGELFF. The DNA of the CDR3 is TGTGCCAGCAGCCAATCGTCTAGCGGGAGGACCGGGGAGCTGTTTTTT. The genes are TRBV4-2 and TRBJ2-2; the match to TRBD2 covers 11 bases. V lost 2 bases, J lost 5 bases, and 4 bases stayed unmatched. Germline V gene sequence: CDR1 LGHNA, CDR2 YNFKEQ. CDR3 size: 16 residues.

The chain has TRBV18 and TRBJ1-1; TRBD1 agrees at 8 bases. CDR1 KGHSH and CDR2 LQKENI come from the germline V gene. The length of the CDR3 is 14 residues. With 3 bases clipped from V and 7 bases from J, the junction kept 7 bases outside the gene matches. DNA for the CDR3: TGTGCCAGCTCACCGGGGCAGGGGGCGAATGAAGCTTTCTTT. Translation: CASSPGQGANEAFF.

The rearrangement links TRBV7-8 to TRBJ2-1; 7 bases fit TRBD2. The CDR3 runs to 11 residues. Germline-derived CDR1 and CDR2 are SGHVS and FQNEAQ. J gave up 12 bases and V 7 bases, and 6 bases lay outside the gene matches. DNA for the CDR3: TGTGCCAGCACCCAGCGGGAAAGGCAGTTCTTC. As protein: CASTQRERQFF. The full variable domain, with the rest looked up from reference TRBV7-8 and TRBJ2-1, is GAGVSQSPRYKVAKRGQDVALRCDPISGHVSLFWYQQALGQGPEFLTYFQNEAQLDKSGLPSDRFFAERPEGSVSTLKIQRTQQEDSAVYLCASTQRERQFFGPGTRLTVL.

This clone was observed a handful of times. V gene TRBV9 combines with J gene TRBJ1-1, with D possibly TRBD1 on 5 matching bases. Trimming took 0 bases from V and 6 from J, leaving 12 bases between them. Germline CDR1 is SGDLS and CDR2 is YYNGEE. There are 14 residues in the CDR3. CDR3 region: CASSVEGQGAEAFF. The DNA for the CDR3 is TGTGCCAGCAGCGTAGAAGGGCAGGGCGCTGAAGCTTTCTTT.

This clone was detected only a few times. The chain is built from TRBV10-3 and TRBJ1-5; D remains unclear. V lost 0 bases, J lost 3 bases, and 12 bases lay in between. CDR1 is ENHRY and CDR2 is SYGVKD in the germline V gene. The CDR3 has 16 amino acids. CDR3 DNA: TGTGCCATCAGTGAGTCGAAGGGAAATTACAATCAGCCCCAGCATTTT. This sequence encodes CAISESKGNYNQPQHF.

The chain joins TRBV5-1 to TRBJ2-5; 7 bases align to TRBD2. The germline gives CDR1 SGHRS, CDR2 YFSETQ. V lost 0 bases to trimming and J lost 4 bases; unmatched junction nucleotides: 6. This CDR3 comprises 15 residues. The CDR3 DNA sequence: TGCGCCAGCAGCTTGGTTGGCAGGGAGGGAGAGACCCAGTACTTC. This gives the protein CASSLVGREGETQYF. Variable domain in full (rest from reference TRBV5-1 and TRBJ2-5): KAGVTQTPRYLIKTRGQQVTLSCSPISGHRSVSWYQQTPGQGLQFLFEYFSETQRNKGNFPGRFSGRQFSNSRSEMNVSTLELGDSALYLCASSLVGREGETQYFGPGTRLLVL.

The J gene is TRBJ1-1, the V gene TRBV6-6, with unresolved D. Per the germline V gene, CDR1 is MNHNY and CDR2 is SVGAGI (reference sequence). The germline V and J ends were trimmed by 4 bases and 3 bases, with 12 bases remaining between them. The CDR3 loop spans 14 amino acids. The CDR3 is CASSFSTTDTEAFF. The CDR3 nucleotides are TGTGCCAGCAGTTTCTCCACAACGGACACTGAAGCTTTCTTT.

The chain is built from TRBV5-4 and TRBJ2-3; 10 bases map to TRBD2. The V gene's germline CDR1 is SGHNT and CDR2 YYREEE (reference sequence). Trimming removed 0 bases from V and 3 bases from J; junction bases left unmatched: 7. This CDR3 spans 17 amino acids. Written as DNA, the CDR3 is TGTGCCAGCAGCTTGGCGAAGCTAGCGGGAGAGACAGATACGCAGTATTTT. Protein sequence: CASSLAKLAGETDTQYF.

The chain joins TRBV29-1 to TRBJ1-2; TRBD1 agrees at 7 bases. Trimming took 6 bases from V and 3 from J; bases not matched to a gene: 4. The CDR3 spans 12 residues. Germline V gene lookup returns CDR1 SQVTM and CDR2 ANQGSEA. CDR3 in DNA: TGCAGCGTCCTCGGACAGGACTATGGCTACACCTTC. Its translation is CSVLGQDYGYTF.

The V gene is TRBV19, the J gene TRBJ2-1; the D call may be TRBD1 or TRBD2 (5 bases each). The CDR3 sequence is 14 residues long. The V end lost 0 bases, the J end lost 9 bases, and 12 bases lay between the germline ends. Germline V lookup: CDR1 LNHDA, CDR2 SQIVND (reference sequence). This CDR3 is CASSIDRSGLEQFF. CDR3 in DNA: TGTGCCAGTAGTATAGATCGGTCGGGGCTTGAGCAGTTCTTC.

This sequence joins TRBV12-5 and TRBJ2-1; 9 bases align to TRBD2. The CDR3 sequence is 13 residues long. The V gene end was trimmed by 6 bases and the J gene end by 8 bases; junction bases not matched to a gene: 5. Germline values: CDR1 LGHNT, CDR2 FRNRAP. In nucleotides, the CDR3 is TGTGCTAGTGGGGCTAGCGGGATCGATGAGCAGTTCTTC. Translation: CASGASGIDEQFF.

The chain couples TRBV6-1 to TRBJ2-5; D is unclear. The CDR3 covers 13 residues. Germline CDR1 MNHNS, CDR2 SASEGT. Trimming pared 2 bases from V and 5 bases from J, leaving 9 bases between. The CDR3 DNA reads TGTGCCAGCAGTGAACTGCGAGCGGAGACCCAGTACTTC. It specifies CASSELRAETQYF.

A single count supports this clone. V usage is TRBV6-6 and J usage is TRBJ2-7, with 7 positions matching TRBD2. In germline, CDR1 is MNHNY, CDR2 SVGAGI (reference sequence). Germline trimming cut 10 bases from V and 6 bases from J; bases unmatched to any gene: 9. The CDR3 runs to 12 residues. The CDR3 nucleotides read TGTGCCACCCGCCGAAGGGAGGGCGAGCAGTACTTC. It yields the protein CATRRREGEQYF.

The rearrangement uses TRBV7-3 and TRBJ2-3; D unclear. Per the germline V gene, CDR1 is SGHTA and CDR2 is FQGTGA. This CDR3 has 14 residues. V was shortened by 1 base and J by 0 bases, with 5 bases between the two germline ends. The CDR3 DNA follows: TGTGCCAGCAGCTTAAGCAGCAGCACAGATACGCAGTATTTT. This translates into CASSLSSSTDTQYF.

The chain recombines TRBV7-9 with TRBJ2-1; possible D gene TRBD2, 6 bases. The CDR3 covers 13 residues. Trimming stripped 3 bases from V and 9 bases from J, with 12 bases between. Germline V gene sequence: CDR1 SEHNR, CDR2 FQNEAQ (reference sequence). CDR3 bases: TGTGCCAGCAGCTTCAACGTGGGAGGTGAGCAGTTCTTC. As protein: CASSFNVGGEQFF.

This clone was counted a single time. The rearrangement links TRBV7-9 to TRBJ1-4; 9 bases fit TRBD1. This CDR3 is built from 14 residues. The V and J ends lost 5 bases and 4 bases, in that order; junction bases with no gene match: 2. Per the germline V gene, CDR1 is SEHNR and CDR2 is FQNEAQ (reference sequence). The CDR3 loop reads CASSPDRGNEKLFF. DNA for the CDR3: TGTGCCAGCAGCCCGGACAGGGGTAATGAAAAACTGTTTTTT.

V is TRBV11-3 and J is TRBJ2-5; 7 nucleotides match TRBD1. V was clipped by 4 bases and J by 1 base; unmatched bases: 3. This CDR3 is built from 14 residues. The germline V gene encodes CDR1 SGHNT and CDR2 YENEEA. CDR3 sequence reads: CASSSRQGQETQYF. The CDR3 DNA follows: TGTGCCAGCAGCTCGCGACAGGGCCAAGAGACCCAGTACTTC. Together with reference TRBV11-3 and TRBJ2-5, the CDR3 gives the full variable domain: EAGVVQSPRYKIIEKKQPVAFWCNPISGHNTLYWYLQNLGQGPELLIRYENEEAVDDSQLPKDRFSAERLKGVDSTLKIQPAELGDSAVYLCASSSRQGQETQYFGPGTRLLVL.

The chain is built from TRBV7-2 and TRBJ2-1; TRBD2 matches at 7 bases. V lost 4 bases and J lost 0; bases outside the gene matches: 9. The CDR3 contains 17 residues. Germline CDR1 and CDR2: SGHTA and FQGNSA. Here the CDR3 reads CASSSPWGGLSYNEQFF. CDR3 nucleotides: TGTGCCAGCAGCTCACCATGGGGGGGACTCTCCTACAATGAGCAGTTCTTC.

CDR3: CASSLYSRGETQYF. Here the CDR3 DNA reads TGTGCCAGCAGCTTATACTCCAGGGGAGAGACCCAGTACTTC. The V call is TRBV11-1, the J call TRBJ2-5; tentatively, D is TRBD1 (6 bases). The CDR3 is 14 residues long. Germline CDR1 is SGHAT and CDR2 is FQDESV (reference sequence). V was clipped by 2 bases and J by 4 bases, with 11 bases between them. Combining the CDR3 with reference TRBV11-1 and TRBJ2-5 gives the whole variable domain EAEVAQSPRYKITEKSQAVAFWCDPISGHATLYWYRQILGQGPELLVQFQDESVVDDSQLPKDRFSAERLKGVDSTLKIQPAELGDSAMYLCASSLYSRGETQYFGPGTRLLVL.